A selection of T cell receptor beta chains follows, all from one sample in a study of blood T cell repertoires in COVID-19. Measured with immunoSEQ multiplex PCR; TCRdb has only the in-frame clones, and not every one. The data contain around 130,000 clones, 75% to 90% of them singletons. The sequenced sample was peripheral blood. The receptors were gathered from a woman between 50 and 59 years old who had recovered from COVID-19. Each CDR3 is given with its conserved first and last residue. The D gene is left open where the match is weak. Clone size is not always given. Where it is, it says once, few, many or a class for expanded clones.

CDR3 length: 15
V gene: TRBV7-2
clone size: once
J gene: TRBJ2-7
D gene: TRBD2
CDR3 protein: CASSPTSGSHYEQYF
CDR3 DNA: TGTGCCAGCAGCCCGACTAGCGGGAGCCATTACGAGCAGTACTTC

CDR3 length: 14
V gene: TRBV9
clone size: .
J gene: TRBJ2-5
D gene: .
CDR3 protein: CASSVGGSLETQYF
CDR3 DNA: TGTGCCAGCAGCGTAGGCGGTAGCCTGGAGACCCAGTACTTC

CDR3 length: 12
V gene: TRBV3-1/TRBV3-2
clone size: .
J gene: TRBJ2-1
D gene: .
CDR3 protein: CASRQSYNEQFF
CDR3 DNA: TGTGCCAGCAGACAGTCCTACAATGAGCAGTTCTTC

CDR3 length: 15
V gene: TRBV11-1
clone size: few
J gene: TRBJ2-3
D gene: TRBD1
CDR3 protein: CASSLRTGRTDTQYF
CDR3 DNA: TGTGCCAGCAGCCTCCGGACAGGGCGCACAGATACGCAGTATTTT

CDR3 length: 13
V gene: TRBV12-3/TRBV12-4
clone size: once
J gene: TRBJ1-1
D gene: .
CDR3 protein: CASSFYPGAGAFF
CDR3 DNA: TGTGCCAGCAGTTTTTACCCAGGGGCCGGAGCTTTCTTT

CDR3 length: 16
V gene: TRBV7-2
clone size: .
J gene: TRBJ2-2
D gene: .
CDR3 protein: CASSLHRVSNTGELFF
CDR3 DNA: TGTGCCAGCAGCTTACACCGCGTCTCGAACACCGGGGAGCTGTTTTTT

CDR3 length: 15
V gene: TRBV11-2
clone size: .
J gene: TRBJ1-1
D gene: .
CDR3 protein: CASSLGQGLNTEAFF
CDR3 DNA: TGTGCCAGCAGCTTGGGCCAGGGGTTGAACACTGAAGCTTTCTTT

CDR3 length: 14
V gene: TRBV6-1
clone size: .
J gene: TRBJ1-2
D gene: TRBD1
CDR3 protein: CASSVGTANYGYTF
CDR3 DNA: TGTGCCAGCAGTGTAGGGACAGCGAACTATGGCTACACCTTC

CDR3 length: 12
V gene: TRBV25-1
clone size: .
J gene: TRBJ2-5
D gene: .
CDR3 protein: CARQGREETQYF
CDR3 DNA: TGTGCCAGACAGGGTCGGGAAGAGACCCAGTACTTC

CDR3 length: 15
V gene: TRBV15
clone size: .
J gene: TRBJ1-5
D gene: .
CDR3 protein: CATSERGGPGGSQHF
CDR3 DNA: TGTGCCACCAGCGAGCGGGGCGGGCCCGGAGGATCCCAGCATTTT

CDR3 length: 17
V gene: TRBV18
clone size: .
J gene: TRBJ2-3
D gene: .
CDR3 protein: CASSPLTTVIPTDTQYF
CDR3 DNA: TGTGCCAGCTCACCACTGACAACGGTAATTCCAACAGATACGCAGTATTTT

CDR3 length: 14
V gene: TRBV6-5
clone size: .
J gene: TRBJ2-2
D gene: TRBD2
CDR3 protein: CAIKTSGNTGELFF
CDR3 DNA: TGTGCCATTAAGACTAGCGGAAACACCGGGGAGCTGTTTTTT

CDR3 length: 16
V gene: TRBV6-5
clone size: .
J gene: TRBJ1-2
D gene: TRBD1
CDR3 protein: CASSYWTGVINYGYTF
CDR3 DNA: TGTGCCAGCAGTTACTGGACAGGCGTCATCAACTATGGCTACACCTTC

CDR3 length: 14
V gene: TRBV18
clone size: once
J gene: TRBJ1-2
D gene: .
CDR3 protein: CASSPGSRNYGYTF
CDR3 DNA: TGTGCCAGCTCACCAGGTTCCAGGAACTATGGCTACACCTTC

CDR3 length: 14
V gene: TRBV7-8
clone size: .
J gene: TRBJ1-6
D gene: .
CDR3 protein: CASSSLTENSPLHF
CDR3 DNA: TGTGCCAGCAGCTCTTTGACAGAAAATTCACCCCTCCACTTT

CDR3 length: 16
V gene: TRBV21-1
clone size: .
J gene: TRBJ2-7
D gene: .
CDR3 protein: CASSPSELGHSHEQYF
CDR3 DNA: TGTGCCAGCAGCCCCTCGGAGTTGGGGCACTCTCACGAGCAGTACTTC